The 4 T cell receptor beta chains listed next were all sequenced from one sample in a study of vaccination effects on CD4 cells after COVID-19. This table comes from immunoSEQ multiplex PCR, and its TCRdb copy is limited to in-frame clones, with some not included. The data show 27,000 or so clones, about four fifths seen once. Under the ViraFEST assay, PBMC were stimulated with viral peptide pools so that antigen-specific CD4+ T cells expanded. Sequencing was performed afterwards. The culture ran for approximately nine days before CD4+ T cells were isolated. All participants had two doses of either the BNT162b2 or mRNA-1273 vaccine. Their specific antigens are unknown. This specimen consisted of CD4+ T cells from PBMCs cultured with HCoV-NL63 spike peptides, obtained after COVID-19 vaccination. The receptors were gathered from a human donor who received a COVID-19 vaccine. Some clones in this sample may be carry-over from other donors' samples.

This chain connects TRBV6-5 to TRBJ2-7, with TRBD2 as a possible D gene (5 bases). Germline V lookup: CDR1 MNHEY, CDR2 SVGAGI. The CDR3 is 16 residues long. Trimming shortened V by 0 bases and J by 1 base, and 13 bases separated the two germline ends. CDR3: CASSYSRVAASYEQYV. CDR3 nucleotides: TGTGCCAGCAGTTACTCGAGGGTTGCAGCGTCCTACGAGCAGTACGTC.

CDR3 loop: CASSGPRGRNEQFF. In nucleotides, the CDR3 is TGTGCCAGCAGTGGCCCCAGGGGGCGGAATGAGCAGTTCTTC. The chain couples TRBV25-1 to TRBJ2-1; 8 bases map to TRBD1. Losses at the gene ends were 4 bases for V and 7 bases for J; bases not matched to a gene: 6. The CDR3 consists of 14 residues. The V gene's germline CDR1 is MGHDK and CDR2 SYGVNS.

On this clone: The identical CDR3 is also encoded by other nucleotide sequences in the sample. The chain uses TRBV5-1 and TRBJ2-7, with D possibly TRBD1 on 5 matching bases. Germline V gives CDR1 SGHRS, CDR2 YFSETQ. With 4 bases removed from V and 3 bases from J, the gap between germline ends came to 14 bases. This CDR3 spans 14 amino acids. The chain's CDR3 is CASSLGAGNYEQYV. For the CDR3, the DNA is TGCGCCAGCAGCCTTGGGGCAGGTAACTACGAGCAGTACGTC.

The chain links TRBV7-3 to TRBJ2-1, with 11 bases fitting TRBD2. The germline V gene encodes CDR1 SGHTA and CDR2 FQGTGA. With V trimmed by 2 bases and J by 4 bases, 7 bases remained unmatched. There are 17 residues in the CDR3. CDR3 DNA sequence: TGTGCCAGCAGCTTAGGTTTGGCTAGCGGGGGGTACAATGAGCAGTTCTTC. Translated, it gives CASSLGLASGGYNEQFF.